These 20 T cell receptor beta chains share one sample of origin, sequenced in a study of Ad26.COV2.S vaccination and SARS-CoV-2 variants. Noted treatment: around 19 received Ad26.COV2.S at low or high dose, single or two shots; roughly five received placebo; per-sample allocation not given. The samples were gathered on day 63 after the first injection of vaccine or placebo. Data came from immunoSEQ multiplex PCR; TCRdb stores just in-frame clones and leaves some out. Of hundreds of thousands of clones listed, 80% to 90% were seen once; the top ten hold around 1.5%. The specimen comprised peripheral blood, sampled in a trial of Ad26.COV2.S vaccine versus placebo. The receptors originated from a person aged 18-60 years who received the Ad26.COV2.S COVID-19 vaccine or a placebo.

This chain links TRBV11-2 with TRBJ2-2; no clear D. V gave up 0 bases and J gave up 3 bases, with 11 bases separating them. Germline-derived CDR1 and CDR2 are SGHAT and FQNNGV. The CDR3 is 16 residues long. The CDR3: CASSLDLPSHTGELFF. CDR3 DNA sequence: TGTGCCAGCAGCTTAGATTTACCCTCTCACACCGGGGAGCTGTTTTTT.

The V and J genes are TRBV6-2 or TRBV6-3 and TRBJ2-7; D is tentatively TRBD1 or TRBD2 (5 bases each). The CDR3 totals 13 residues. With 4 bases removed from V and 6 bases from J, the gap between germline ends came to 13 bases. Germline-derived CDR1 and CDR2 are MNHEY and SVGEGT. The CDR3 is CASSSPGRGEQYF. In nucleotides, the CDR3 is TGTGCCAGCAGTTCACCAGGGAGAGGCGAGCAGTACTTC.

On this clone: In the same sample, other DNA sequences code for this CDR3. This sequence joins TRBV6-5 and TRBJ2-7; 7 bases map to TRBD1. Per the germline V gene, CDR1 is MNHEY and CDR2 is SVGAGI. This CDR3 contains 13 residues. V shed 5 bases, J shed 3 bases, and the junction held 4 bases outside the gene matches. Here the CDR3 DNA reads TGTGCCAGCAGTCGGGACAGCTTCTACGAGCAGTACTTC. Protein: CASSRDSFYEQYF.

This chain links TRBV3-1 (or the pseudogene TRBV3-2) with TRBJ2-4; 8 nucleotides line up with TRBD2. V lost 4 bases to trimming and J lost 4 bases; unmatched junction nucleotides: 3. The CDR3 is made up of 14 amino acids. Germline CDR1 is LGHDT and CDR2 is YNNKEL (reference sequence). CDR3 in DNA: TGTGCCAGCAGCCTCGGGGGGGGGAAAAACATTCAGTACTTC. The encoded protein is CASSLGGGKNIQYF.

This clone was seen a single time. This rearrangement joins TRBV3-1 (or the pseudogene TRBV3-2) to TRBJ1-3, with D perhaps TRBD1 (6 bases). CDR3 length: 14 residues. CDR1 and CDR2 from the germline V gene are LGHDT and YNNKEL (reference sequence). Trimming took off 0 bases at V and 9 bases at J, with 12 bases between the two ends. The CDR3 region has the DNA TGTGCCAGCAGCCAAGAAAGGGGGGGCACCACCATATATTTT. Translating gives CASSQERGGTTIYF.

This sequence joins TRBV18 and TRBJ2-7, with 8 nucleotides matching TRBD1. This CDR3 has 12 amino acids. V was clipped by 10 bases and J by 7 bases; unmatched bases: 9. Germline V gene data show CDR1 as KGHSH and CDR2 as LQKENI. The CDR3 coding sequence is TGTGCCACAGGGGGCCTCCCCCTGGAGCAGTACTTC. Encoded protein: CATGGLPLEQYF.

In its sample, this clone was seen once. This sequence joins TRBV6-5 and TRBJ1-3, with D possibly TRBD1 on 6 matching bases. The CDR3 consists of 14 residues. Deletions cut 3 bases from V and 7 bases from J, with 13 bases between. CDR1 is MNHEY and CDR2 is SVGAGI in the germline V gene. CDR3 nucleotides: TGTGCCAGCAGTTATTCGGACAGCCGGAACACCATATATTTT. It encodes CASSYSDSRNTIYF.

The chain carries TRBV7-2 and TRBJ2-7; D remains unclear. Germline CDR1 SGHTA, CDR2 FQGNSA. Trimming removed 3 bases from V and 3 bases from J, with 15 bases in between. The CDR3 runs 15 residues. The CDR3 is CASSLADGPNYEQYF. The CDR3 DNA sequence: TGTGCCAGCAGCTTGGCGGACGGTCCCAACTACGAGCAGTACTTC.

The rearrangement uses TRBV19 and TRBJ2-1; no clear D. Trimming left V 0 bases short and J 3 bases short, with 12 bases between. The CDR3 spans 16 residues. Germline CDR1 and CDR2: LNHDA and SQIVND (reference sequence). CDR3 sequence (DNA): TGTGCCAGTAGTATAGATCTTCGACCCCTCTACAATGAGCAGTTCTTC. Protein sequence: CASSIDLRPLYNEQFF.

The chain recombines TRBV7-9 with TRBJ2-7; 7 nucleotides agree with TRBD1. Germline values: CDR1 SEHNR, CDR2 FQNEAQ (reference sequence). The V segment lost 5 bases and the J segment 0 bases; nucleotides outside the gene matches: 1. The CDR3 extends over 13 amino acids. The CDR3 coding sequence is TGTGCCAGCAGCCCAGGGGGCTCCTACGAGCAGTACTTC. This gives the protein CASSPGGSYEQYF.

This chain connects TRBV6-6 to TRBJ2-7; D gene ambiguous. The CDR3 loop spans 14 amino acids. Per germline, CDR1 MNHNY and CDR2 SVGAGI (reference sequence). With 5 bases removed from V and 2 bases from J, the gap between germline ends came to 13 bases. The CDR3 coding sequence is TGTGCCAGCAGTGGGCCGGGCGCCGCCTACGAGCAGTACTTC. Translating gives CASSGPGAAYEQYF.

This CDR3 is CASSVTRGGISPEKLFF. The CDR3 DNA is TGTGCCAGCAGTGTAACGAGGGGGGGGATAAGTCCTGAAAAACTGTTTTTT. The chain links TRBV25-1 to TRBJ1-4, with D possibly matching TRBD1 (6 bases). Trimming shortened V by 4 bases and J by 7 bases, and 22 bases separated the two germline ends. This CDR3 has 17 residues. CDR1 and CDR2 from the germline V gene are MGHDK and SYGVNS.

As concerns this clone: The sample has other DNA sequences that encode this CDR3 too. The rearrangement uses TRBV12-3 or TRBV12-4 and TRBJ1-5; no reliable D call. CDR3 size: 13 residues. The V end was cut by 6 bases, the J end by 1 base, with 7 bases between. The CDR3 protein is CASRRDSNQPQHF. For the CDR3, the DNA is TGTGCCAGCAGGCGAGACAGCAATCAGCCCCAGCATTTT.

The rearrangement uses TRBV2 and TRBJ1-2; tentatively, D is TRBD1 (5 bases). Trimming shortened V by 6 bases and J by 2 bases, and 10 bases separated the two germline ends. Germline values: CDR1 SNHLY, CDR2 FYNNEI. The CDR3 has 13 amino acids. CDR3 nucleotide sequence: TGTGCCAGCAGGGGACTCCTAAACTATGGCTACACCTTC. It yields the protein CASRGLLNYGYTF.

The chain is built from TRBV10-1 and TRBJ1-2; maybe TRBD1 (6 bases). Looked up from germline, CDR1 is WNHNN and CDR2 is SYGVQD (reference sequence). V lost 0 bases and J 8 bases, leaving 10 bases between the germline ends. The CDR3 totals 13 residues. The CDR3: CASSESGARGYTF. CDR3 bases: TGCGCCAGCAGTGAGTCGGGGGCCCGAGGCTACACCTTC.

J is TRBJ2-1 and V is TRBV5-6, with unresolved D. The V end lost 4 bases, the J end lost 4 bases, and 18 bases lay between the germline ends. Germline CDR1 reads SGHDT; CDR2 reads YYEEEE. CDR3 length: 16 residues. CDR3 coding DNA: TGTGCCAGCAGCCTTACTCGCCCAGTGGAATACAATGAGCAGTTCTTC. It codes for CASSLTRPVEYNEQFF.

The CDR3 sequence is CASSRGQSLAGANVLTF. In nucleotides, the CDR3 is TGCGCCAGCAGCCGGGGACAGTCCCTGGCTGGGGCCAACGTCCTGACTTTC. The chain combines TRBV4-1 with TRBJ2-6; 7 positions match TRBD1. From germline, CDR1 is MGHRA and CDR2 YSYEKL. This CDR3 comprises 17 residues. V lost 4 bases, J lost 2 bases, and 8 bases stayed unmatched.

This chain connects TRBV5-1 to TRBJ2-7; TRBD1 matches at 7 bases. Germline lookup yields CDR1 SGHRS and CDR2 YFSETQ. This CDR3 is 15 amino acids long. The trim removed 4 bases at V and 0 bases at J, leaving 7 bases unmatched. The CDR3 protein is CASSPETGTSYEQYF. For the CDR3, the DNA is TGCGCCAGCAGCCCGGAGACAGGGACCTCCTACGAGCAGTACTTC.

The DNA of the CDR3 is TGTGCCAGCAGCGTAGAAGGGACACATCATTTCTACGAGCAGTACTTC. Translating it yields CASSVEGTHHFYEQYF. The rearrangement joins TRBV9 to TRBJ2-7, with D possibly matching TRBD1 (6 bases). Germline V gives CDR1 SGDLS, CDR2 YYNGEE. Trimming shortened V by 0 bases and J by 3 bases, and 16 bases separated the two germline ends. The CDR3 is 16 amino acids.

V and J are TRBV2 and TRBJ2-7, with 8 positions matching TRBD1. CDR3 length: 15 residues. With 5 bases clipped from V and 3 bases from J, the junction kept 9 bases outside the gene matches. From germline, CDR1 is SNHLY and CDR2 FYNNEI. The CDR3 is CASSPTPGGYYEQYF. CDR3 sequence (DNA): TGTGCCAGCAGTCCTACCCCAGGGGGCTACTACGAGCAGTACTTC.